Below, 8 T cell receptor beta chains from the same sample are listed, as sequenced in a study of blood T cell repertoires in COVID-19. Measured with immunoSEQ multiplex PCR; TCRdb has only the in-frame clones, and not every one. Of about 110,000 clones listed, around 85% are singletons. Source material: peripheral blood. All receptors derive from a man aged 70 or older with active or convalescent COVID-19.

Concerning this clone itself: Other DNA sequences in this sample translate to the same CDR3. The gene calls are TRBV20-1 and TRBJ2-5; 11 nucleotides line up with TRBD2. V gave up 3 bases and J gave up 5 bases; unmatched junction bases: 5. The CDR3 spans 14 residues. CDR1 and CDR2 (germline): DFQATT, SNEGSKA (reference sequence). The CDR3 region is CSASSGGATETQYF. For the CDR3, the DNA is TGCAGTGCTAGTAGCGGGGGGGCCACGGAGACCCAGTACTTC.

The genes are TRBV11-2 and TRBJ1-6; D uncertain. The germline CDR1 and CDR2 sequences are SGHAT and FQNNGV. The V end was cut by 4 bases, the J end by 13 bases, with 14 bases between. The CDR3 covers 13 residues. In DNA form, the CDR3 reads TGTGCCAGCAGCTCCGTGCTGGGCAATCCCCTCCACTTT. Translation gives CASSSVLGNPLHF.

The chain joins TRBV30 to TRBJ1-4; D is ambiguous. Germline CDR1 and CDR2: GTSNPN and SVGIG (reference sequence). Trimming removed 0 bases at V and 8 bases at J, with 7 bases between. This CDR3 has 12 residues. This chain's CDR3 is CAWSVMREKLFF. DNA of the CDR3: TGTGCCTGGAGTGTAATGAGAGAAAAACTGTTTTTT.

This clone was detected once. The gene calls are TRBV6-5 and TRBJ1-2; 12 nucleotides line up with TRBD1. In germline, CDR1 is MNHEY, CDR2 SVGAGI. The CDR3 is 14 residues long. With V trimmed by 6 bases and J by 10 bases, 9 bases remained unmatched. Written as DNA, the CDR3 is TGTGCCAGCAGACAAACCGGGACAGGGGGCGCCTACACCTTC. Its protein is CASRQTGTGGAYTF.

This chain joins TRBV10-1 and TRBJ2-2, with TRBD2 as a possible D gene (5 bases). The CDR3 has 16 residues. Germline-derived CDR1 and CDR2 are WNHNN and SYGVQD (reference sequence). V lost 0 bases to trimming and J lost 5 bases, with 13 bases between them. CDR3 in DNA: TGCGCCAGCAGTGAGTCGAAGGCGGGTAGGACCGGGGAGCTGTTTTTT. As protein: CASSESKAGRTGELFF.

This chain links TRBV11-1 with TRBJ2-1, with 7 bases fitting TRBD1. This CDR3 comprises 13 residues. Germline assignment: CDR1 SGHAT and CDR2 FQDESV (reference sequence). The V segment lost 4 bases and the J segment 5 bases; nucleotides outside the gene matches: 2. The CDR3 region is CASSYDRDNEQFF. The CDR3 bases are TGTGCCAGCAGCTACGACAGGGACAATGAGCAGTTCTTC.

V gene TRBV5-1 combines with J gene TRBJ1-1, with 9 nucleotides matching TRBD1. CDR1 and CDR2 (germline): SGHRS, YFSETQ. The CDR3 runs 14 residues. V shed 6 bases, J shed 4 bases, and the junction held 7 bases outside the gene matches. CDR3 loop: CASTETGGVTEAFF. The CDR3 bases are TGCGCCAGCACCGAGACAGGGGGAGTCACTGAAGCTTTCTTT.

The rearrangement joins TRBV7-9 to TRBJ2-7; TRBD2 is a possible D gene (6 bases). The germline gives CDR1 SEHNR, CDR2 FQNEAQ (reference sequence). This CDR3 spans 14 amino acids. Trimming stripped 7 bases from V and 0 bases from J, with 13 bases between. CDR3 amino acids: CASNRDSSSYEQYF. The CDR3 nucleotides read TGTGCCAGCAACCGGGACTCGAGCTCCTACGAGCAGTACTTC.